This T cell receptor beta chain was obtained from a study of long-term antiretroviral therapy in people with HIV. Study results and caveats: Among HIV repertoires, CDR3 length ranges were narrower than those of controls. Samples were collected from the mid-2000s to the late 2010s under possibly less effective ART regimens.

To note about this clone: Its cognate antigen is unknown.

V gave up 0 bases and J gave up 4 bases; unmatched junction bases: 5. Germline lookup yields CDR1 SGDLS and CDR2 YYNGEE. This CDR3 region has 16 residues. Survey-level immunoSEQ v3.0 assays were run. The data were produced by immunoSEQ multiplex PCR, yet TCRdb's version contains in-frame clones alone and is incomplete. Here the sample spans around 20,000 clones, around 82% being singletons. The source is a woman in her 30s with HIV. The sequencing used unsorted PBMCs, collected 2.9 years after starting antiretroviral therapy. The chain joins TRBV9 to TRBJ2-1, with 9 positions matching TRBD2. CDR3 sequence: CASSVAERGVYNEQFF. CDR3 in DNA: TGTGCCAGCAGCGTAGCAGAGCGGGGGGTATACAATGAGCAGTTCTTC.